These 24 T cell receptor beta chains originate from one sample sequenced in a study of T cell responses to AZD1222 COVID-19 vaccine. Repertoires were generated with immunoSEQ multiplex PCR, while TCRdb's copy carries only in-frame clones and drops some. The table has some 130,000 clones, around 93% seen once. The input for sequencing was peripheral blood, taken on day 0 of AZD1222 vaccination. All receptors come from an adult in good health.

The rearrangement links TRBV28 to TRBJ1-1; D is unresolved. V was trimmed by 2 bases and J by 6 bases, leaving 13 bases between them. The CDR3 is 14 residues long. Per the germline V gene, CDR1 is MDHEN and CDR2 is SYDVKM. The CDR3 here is CASSLVSLRSEAFF. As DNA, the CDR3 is TGTGCCAGCAGTTTAGTATCCCTAAGGTCTGAAGCTTTCTTT.

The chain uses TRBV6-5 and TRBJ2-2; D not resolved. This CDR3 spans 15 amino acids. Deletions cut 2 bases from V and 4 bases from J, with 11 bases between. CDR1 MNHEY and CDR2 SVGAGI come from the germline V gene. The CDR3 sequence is CASSYGFGFTGELFF. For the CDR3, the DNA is TGTGCCAGCAGTTACGGGTTTGGATTCACCGGGGAGCTGTTTTTT.

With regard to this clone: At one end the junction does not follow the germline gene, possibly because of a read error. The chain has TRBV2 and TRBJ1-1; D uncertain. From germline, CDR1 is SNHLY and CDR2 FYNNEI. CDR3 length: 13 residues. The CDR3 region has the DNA TGTGCCAGCAGTGAAGGGCTGGGCTTTGGAGGACTCTTT. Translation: CASSEGLGFGGLF.

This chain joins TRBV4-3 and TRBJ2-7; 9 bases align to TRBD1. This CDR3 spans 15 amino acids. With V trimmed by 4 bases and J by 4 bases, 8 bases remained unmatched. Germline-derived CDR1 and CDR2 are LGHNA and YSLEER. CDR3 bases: TGCGCCAGCAGCCCACTTCTGGGACAGGGATACGAGCAGTACTTC. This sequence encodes CASSPLLGQGYEQYF.

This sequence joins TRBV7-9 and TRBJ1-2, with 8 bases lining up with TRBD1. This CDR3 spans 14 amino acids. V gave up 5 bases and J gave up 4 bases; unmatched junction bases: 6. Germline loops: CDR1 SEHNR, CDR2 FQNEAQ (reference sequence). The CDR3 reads CASSPGQGTYGYTF. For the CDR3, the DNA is TGTGCCAGCAGCCCCGGACAGGGAACCTATGGCTACACCTTC.

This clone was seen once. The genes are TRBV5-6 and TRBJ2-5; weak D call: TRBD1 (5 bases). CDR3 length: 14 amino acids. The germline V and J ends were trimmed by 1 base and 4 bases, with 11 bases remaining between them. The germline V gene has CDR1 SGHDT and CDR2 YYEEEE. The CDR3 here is CASSLQGLGETQYF. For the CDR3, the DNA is TGTGCCAGCAGCTTGCAGGGTTTAGGAGAGACCCAGTACTTC.

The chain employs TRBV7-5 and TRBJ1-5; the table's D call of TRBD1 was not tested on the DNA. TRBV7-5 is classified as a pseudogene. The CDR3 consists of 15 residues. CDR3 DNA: TGTGTCAGAAGCTTATCCCAGGATTGGGATCAGCCCCAGCATTTT. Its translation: CVRSLSQDWDQPQHF.

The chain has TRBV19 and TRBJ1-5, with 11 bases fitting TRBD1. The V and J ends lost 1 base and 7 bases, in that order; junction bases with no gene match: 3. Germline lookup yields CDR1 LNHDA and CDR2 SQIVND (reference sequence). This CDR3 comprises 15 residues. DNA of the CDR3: TGTGCCAGTAGTATAGGGGGGACAGGGGGACAGCCCCAGCATTTT. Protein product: CASSIGGTGGQPQHF.

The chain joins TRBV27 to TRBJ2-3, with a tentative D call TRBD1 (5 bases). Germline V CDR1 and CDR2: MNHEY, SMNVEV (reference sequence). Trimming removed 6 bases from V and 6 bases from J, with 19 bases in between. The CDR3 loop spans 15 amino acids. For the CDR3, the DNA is TGTGCCAGCAGGCGAGGTCCAGGGTTGGCGGATACGCAGTATTTT. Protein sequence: CASRRGPGLADTQYF.

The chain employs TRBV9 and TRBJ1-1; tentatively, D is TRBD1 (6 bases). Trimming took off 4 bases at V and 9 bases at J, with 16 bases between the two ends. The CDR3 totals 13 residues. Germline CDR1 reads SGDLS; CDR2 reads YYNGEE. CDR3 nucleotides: TGTGCCAGCAGCTTCCTGGTTGGGGGCCAAGCTTTCTTT. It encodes CASSFLVGGQAFF.

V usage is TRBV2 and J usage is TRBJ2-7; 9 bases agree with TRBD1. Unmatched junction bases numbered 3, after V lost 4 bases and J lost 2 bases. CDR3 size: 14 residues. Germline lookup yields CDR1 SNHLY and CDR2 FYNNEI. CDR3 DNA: TGTGCCAGCAGTGGACAGGGGGATACCTACGAGCAGTACTTC. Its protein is CASSGQGDTYEQYF.

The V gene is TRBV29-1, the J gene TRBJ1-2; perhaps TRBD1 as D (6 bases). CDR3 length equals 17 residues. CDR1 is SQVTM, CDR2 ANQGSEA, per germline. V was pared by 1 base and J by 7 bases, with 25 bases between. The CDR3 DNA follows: TGCAGCGTTGAAGGTCAAGGGGGGGACGCCGATCCATTTGGCTACACCTTC. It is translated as CSVEGQGGDADPFGYTF.

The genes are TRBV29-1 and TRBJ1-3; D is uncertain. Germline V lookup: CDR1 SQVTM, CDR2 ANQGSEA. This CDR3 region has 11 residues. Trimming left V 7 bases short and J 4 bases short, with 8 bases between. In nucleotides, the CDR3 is TGCAGCGCCCTGTCCGGAAACACCATATATTTT. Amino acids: CSALSGNTIYF.

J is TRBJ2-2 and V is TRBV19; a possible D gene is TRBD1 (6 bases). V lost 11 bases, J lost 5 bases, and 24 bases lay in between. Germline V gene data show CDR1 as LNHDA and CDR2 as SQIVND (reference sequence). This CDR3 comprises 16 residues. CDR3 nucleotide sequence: TGTGCCTCCTCAACCGGGACATCGTACAAAACCGGGGAGCTGTTTTTT. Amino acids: CASSTGTSYKTGELFF.

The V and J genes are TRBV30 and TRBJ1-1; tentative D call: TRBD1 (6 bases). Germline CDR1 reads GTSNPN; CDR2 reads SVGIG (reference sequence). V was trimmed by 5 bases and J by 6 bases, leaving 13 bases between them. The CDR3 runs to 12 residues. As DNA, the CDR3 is TGTGCCTGGGTGAGGGGGGGGCCTGAAGCTTTCTTT. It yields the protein CAWVRGGPEAFF.

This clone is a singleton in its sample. The CDR3 loop reads CASSPAGRGRQPQHF. The CDR3 DNA is TGTGCCAGTAGTCCAGCGGGGAGGGGGCGTCAGCCCCAGCATTTT. The V and J genes are TRBV19 and TRBJ1-5; 7 positions match TRBD1. J was trimmed by 6 bases and V by 5 bases; bases with no gene match: 10. CDR1 is LNHDA and CDR2 is SQIVND in the germline V gene (reference sequence). The CDR3 sequence is 15 residues long.

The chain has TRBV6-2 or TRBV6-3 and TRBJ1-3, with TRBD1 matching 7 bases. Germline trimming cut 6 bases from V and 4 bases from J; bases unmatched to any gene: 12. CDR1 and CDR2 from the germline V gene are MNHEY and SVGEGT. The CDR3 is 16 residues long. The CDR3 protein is CASSGQASSSGNTIYF. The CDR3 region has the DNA TGTGCCAGCAGCGGACAGGCGAGCTCGTCGGGAAACACCATATATTTT.

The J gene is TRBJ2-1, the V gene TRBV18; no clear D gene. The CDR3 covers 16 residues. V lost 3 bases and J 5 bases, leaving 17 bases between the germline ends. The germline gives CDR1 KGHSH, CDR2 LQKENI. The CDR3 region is CASSPFNSQRNNEQFF. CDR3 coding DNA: TGTGCCAGCTCACCCTTCAACAGTCAACGTAACAATGAGCAGTTCTTC. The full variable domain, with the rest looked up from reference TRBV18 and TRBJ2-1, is NAGVMQNPRHLVRRRGQEARLRCSPMKGHSHVYWYRQLPEEGLKFMVYLQKENIIDESGMPKERFSAEFPKEGPSILRIQQVVRGDSAAYFCASSPFNSQRNNEQFFGPGTRLTVL.

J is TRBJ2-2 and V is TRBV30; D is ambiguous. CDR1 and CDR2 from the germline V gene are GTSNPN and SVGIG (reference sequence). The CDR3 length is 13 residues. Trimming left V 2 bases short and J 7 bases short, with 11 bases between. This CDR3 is CAWSPMGNGELFF. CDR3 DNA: TGTGCCTGGAGTCCCATGGGAAACGGGGAGCTGTTTTTT.

The CDR3 DNA is TGCGCCAGCAGCTTGGGTTGGGGATCTAATGAAAAACTGTTTTTT. This translates into CASSLGWGSNEKLFF. This chain links TRBV5-1 with TRBJ1-4, with D unclear. Germline assignment: CDR1 SGHRS and CDR2 YFSETQ. The CDR3 consists of 15 residues. V lost 0 bases and J 3 bases, leaving 9 bases between the germline ends.

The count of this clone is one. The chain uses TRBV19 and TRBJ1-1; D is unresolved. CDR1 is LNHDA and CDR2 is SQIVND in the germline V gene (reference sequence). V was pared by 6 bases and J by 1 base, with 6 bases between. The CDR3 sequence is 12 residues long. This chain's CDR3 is CASRPGNTEAFF. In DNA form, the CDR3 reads TGTGCCAGTAGACCGGGGAACACTGAAGCTTTCTTT.

In DNA, the CDR3 is TGTGCCAGCAGCTCAGACAGGGGACGAGCTTTCTTT. Translated: CASSSDRGRAFF. This sequence joins TRBV11-3 and TRBJ1-1; 8 positions agree with TRBD1. The ends lost 4 bases at V and 10 bases at J; junction bases unmatched: 5. Germline CDR1 SGHNT, CDR2 YENEEA. The CDR3 loop spans 12 amino acids.

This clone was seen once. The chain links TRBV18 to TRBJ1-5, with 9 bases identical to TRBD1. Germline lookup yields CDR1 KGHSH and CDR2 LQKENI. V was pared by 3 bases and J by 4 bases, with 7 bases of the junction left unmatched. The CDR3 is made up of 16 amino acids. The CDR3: CASSPSGTGNNQPQHF. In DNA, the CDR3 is TGTGCCAGCTCACCCTCCGGGACAGGGAATAATCAGCCCCAGCATTTT.

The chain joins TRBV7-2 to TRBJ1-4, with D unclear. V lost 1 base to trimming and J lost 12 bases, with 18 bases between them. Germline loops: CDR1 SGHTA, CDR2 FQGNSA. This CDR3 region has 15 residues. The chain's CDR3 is CASSLVGLDGGELFF. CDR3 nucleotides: TGTGCCAGCAGCTTAGTAGGCCTGGACGGCGGCGAACTGTTTTTT.